Below are 6 T cell receptor beta chains sequenced from a single sample in a study of blood T cells in healthy people across ages (dated by TCRdb to between 2014 and 2016). The library was made by 5' RACE. Data came from an Illumina HiSeq 2500. A second PCR of roughly 7 to 11 cycles was performed with a sample-barcoded 5' primer and a J-beta primer mix. TCRdb reanalyzed the raw reads on its own, using fastp at Q25 for trimming and MiXCR for clone calling, and kept in-frame beta chains. Identical CDR3 proteins give one entry, which carries the most common genes and DNA. This sample is represented by 1 million to 1.2 million distinct CDR3 sequences; roughly two fifths of them were singletons. About an eighth of the sample is held by the ten biggest clonotypes. The sequencing sample was made of blood. The receptors shown here come from a young man in good health.

The CDR3 loop reads CASSLVPGTAEAFF. The CDR3 coding sequence is TGTGCCAGCAGCTTAGTACCGGGGACAGCTGAAGCTTTCTTT. This chain links TRBV7-2 with TRBJ1-1, with 7 positions matching TRBD1. This CDR3 is 14 amino acids long. Per germline, CDR1 SGHTA and CDR2 FQGNSA. After removal of 1 base from V and 6 bases from J, the junction contained 5 bases not matched to a gene.

The gene calls are TRBV12-3 or TRBV12-4 and TRBJ1-1; D unclear. The CDR3 is made up of 16 amino acids. The V end was cut by 4 bases, the J end by 1 base, with 16 bases between. The CDR3 here is CASSSPEEKANTEAFF. The CDR3 region has the DNA TGTGCCAGCAGTTCCCCAGAAGAAAAAGCGAACACTGAAGCTTTCTTT.

The gene calls are TRBV5-1 and TRBJ2-3; D remains unclear. CDR3 length: 14 amino acids. V dropped 7 bases and J dropped 3 bases, with 15 bases sitting between them. Germline V gene data show CDR1 as SGHRS and CDR2 as YFSETQ. The CDR3 is CASGEVGLTDTQYF. The DNA of the CDR3 is TGCGCCAGCGGAGAAGTCGGTCTAACAGATACGCAGTATTTT.

The chain employs TRBV29-1 and TRBJ2-2; possibly TRBD1 or TRBD2 for D (5 bases each). Trimming pared 3 bases from V and 3 bases from J, leaving 14 bases between. The germline V gene has CDR1 SQVTM and CDR2 ANQGSEA. CDR3 length: 15 residues. CDR3 sequence (DNA): TGCAGCGTTGACTCAGGGACCCTAGACACCGGGGAGCTGTTTTTT. Protein product: CSVDSGTLDTGELFF.

A few counts support this clonotype. V gene TRBV6-1 combines with J gene TRBJ2-5; possible D gene TRBD2, 5 bases. Germline V gives CDR1 MNHNS, CDR2 SASEGT. Trimming removed 6 bases at V and 0 bases at J, with 8 bases between. The CDR3 totals 13 residues. Here the CDR3 reads CASRDLYQETQYF. The DNA of the CDR3 is TGTGCCAGCAGGGACTTATACCAAGAGACCCAGTACTTC.

The chain joins TRBV7-9 to TRBJ1-2; TRBD1 aligns across 9 bases. The length of the CDR3 is 16 residues. The V gene end was trimmed by 4 bases and the J gene end by 4 bases; junction bases not matched to a gene: 10. Germline V CDR1 and CDR2: SEHNR, FQNEAQ (reference sequence). The CDR3 spells CASSSSRTGVRYGYTF. As DNA, the CDR3 is TGTGCCAGCAGCTCCTCCCGGACAGGGGTTCGCTATGGCTACACCTTC. The full variable domain, in which reference TRBV7-9 and TRBJ1-2 provide the parts outside the CDR3, is DTGVSQNPRHKITKRGQNVTFRCDPISEHNRLYWYRQTLGQGPEFLTYFQNEAQLEKSRLLSDRFSAERPKGSFSTLEIQRTEQGDSAMYLCASSSSRTGVRYGYTFGSGTRLTVV.